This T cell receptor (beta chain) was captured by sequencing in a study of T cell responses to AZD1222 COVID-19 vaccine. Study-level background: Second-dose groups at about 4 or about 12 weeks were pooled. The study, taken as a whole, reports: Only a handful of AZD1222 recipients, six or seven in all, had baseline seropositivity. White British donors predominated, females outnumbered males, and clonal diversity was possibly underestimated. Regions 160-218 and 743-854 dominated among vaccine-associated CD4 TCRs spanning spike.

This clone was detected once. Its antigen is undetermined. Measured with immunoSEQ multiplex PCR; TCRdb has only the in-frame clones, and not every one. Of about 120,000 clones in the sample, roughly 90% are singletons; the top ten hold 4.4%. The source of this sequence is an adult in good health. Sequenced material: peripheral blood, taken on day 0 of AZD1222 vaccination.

The CDR3 DNA sequence: TGTGCCAGCAGCCAGGCACTAGACGGCCCAGATACGCAGTATTTT. This translates into CASSQALDGPDTQYF. The rearrangement links TRBV6-4 to TRBJ2-3; the D gene is possibly TRBD2 (5 bases). V gave up 6 bases and J gave up 4 bases, with 17 bases separating them. The CDR3 extends over 15 amino acids. CDR1 and CDR2 (germline): MRHNA, SNTAGT.